These 7 T cell receptor beta chains came from one sample sequenced in a study of blood T cell repertoires in COVID-19. Measured with immunoSEQ multiplex PCR; TCRdb has only the in-frame clones, and not every one. The table has roughly 140,000 clones, around 86% seen once. Source material: PBMCs or T cells enriched from blood (not recorded which). All receptors come from a man in his fifties or sixties who had recovered from COVID-19.

J is TRBJ2-7 and V is TRBV3-1 (or the pseudogene TRBV3-2), with D maybe TRBD2 (7 bases). From germline, CDR1 is LGHDT and CDR2 YNNKEL (reference sequence). V was pared by 6 bases and J by 1 base, with 19 bases between. This CDR3 has 16 residues. The CDR3 loop is CASSPAEGGASYEQYF. The CDR3 DNA is TGTGCCAGCAGTCCCGCCGAGGGGGGGGCATCCTACGAGCAGTACTTC.

V is TRBV6-5 and J is TRBJ2-1; D not resolved. The germline V gene has CDR1 MNHEY and CDR2 SVGAGI. V lost 5 bases to trimming and J lost 6 bases, with 17 bases between them. This CDR3 region has 15 residues. The CDR3 DNA reads TGTGCCAGCAGTCAGACCCATGCCCGCGGCAATGAGCAGTTCTTC. Residues: CASSQTHARGNEQFF.

The chain is built from TRBV4-2 and TRBJ2-3; TRBD1 matches 7 bases. Trimming at V came to 0 bases and at J to 3 bases, leaving 6 bases not matched to a gene. CDR3 length: 16 residues. Germline CDR1 and CDR2: LGHNA and YNFKEQ. The chain's CDR3 is CASSQDRGGGTDTQYF. CDR3 nucleotide sequence: TGTGCCAGCAGCCAAGATCGAGGGGGCGGGACAGATACGCAGTATTTT.

V gene TRBV4-1 combines with J gene TRBJ2-1; the D gene is possibly TRBD1 (6 bases). In germline, CDR1 is MGHRA, CDR2 YSYEKL. V lost 4 bases, J lost 9 bases, and 19 bases lay in between. The CDR3 contains 15 residues. CDR3 in DNA: TGCGCCAGCAGCCTGATCCTAACAGGGATAAGTGAGCAGTTCTTC. This codes for CASSLILTGISEQFF.

The rearrangement uses TRBV7-6 and TRBJ2-7; TRBD2 might be the D (7 bases). Per the germline V gene, CDR1 is SGHVS and CDR2 is FNYEAQ. CDR3 length: 15 amino acids. With 1 base removed from V and 6 bases from J, the gap between germline ends came to 16 bases. CDR3 nucleotides: TGTGCCAGCAGCTTAGGGGGGGCGGGAGCTGGCGAGCAGTACTTC. It yields the protein CASSLGGAGAGEQYF.

The gene calls are TRBV27 and TRBJ2-1; D may be TRBD2 (6 bases). Trimming pared 7 bases from V and 0 bases from J, leaving 13 bases between. Germline CDR1 and CDR2: MNHEY and SMNVEV (reference sequence). The CDR3 consists of 15 residues. The DNA of the CDR3 is TGTGCCAGCAAAACCCGGGACTTCTCCTACAATGAGCAGTTCTTC. It is translated as CASKTRDFSYNEQFF.

The J gene is TRBJ1-1, the V gene TRBV5-1, with D perhaps TRBD1 (6 bases). V was cut by 0 bases and J by 0 bases, with 9 bases left in between. Germline-derived CDR1 and CDR2 are SGHRS and YFSETQ. The CDR3 consists of 15 residues. The CDR3 sequence is CASSLGAGVNTEAFF. The CDR3 DNA reads TGCGCCAGCAGCTTGGGGGCAGGGGTGAACACTGAAGCTTTCTTT. The full variable domain, in which reference TRBV5-1 and TRBJ1-1 provide the parts outside the CDR3, is KAGVTQTPRYLIKTRGQQVTLSCSPISGHRSVSWYQQTPGQGLQFLFEYFSETQRNKGNFPGRFSGRQFSNSRSEMNVSTLELGDSALYLCASSLGAGVNTEAFFGQGTRLTVV.